The present TCR beta chain was sequenced within a study of T cells in Graves' hyperthyroidism and ophthalmopathy. This clonotype was recorded at least ten times. The CDR3 consists of 14 residues. V shed 4 bases and J shed 7 bases, with 14 bases lying between them. CDR1 and CDR2 (germline): MDHEN, SYDVKM. These patients, aged 18 to 65, had recently diagnosed hyperthyroidism lasting under 2 months. RNA transcripts were the template for amplifying TCR beta CDR3 regions. HTBI primers were the set used in a first-round RT-PCR of the TCR CDR3. TCRdb re-called the multiplex PCR reads through MiXCR, storing one row per CDR3 protein. The table has a few hundred thousand distinct CDR3 sequences, just over 14% seen once.

This sequence originates from a woman in her thirties or forties with Graves' hyperthyroidism that later progressed to Graves' ophthalmopathy. This chain joins TRBV28 and TRBJ2-1, with D perhaps matching TRBD1 (6 bases). The specimen was blood. CDR3 coding DNA: TGTGCCAGCAGTTCCGGGGACAAGGCTAATGAGCAGTTCTTC. It encodes CASSSGDKANEQFF.